One sample yielded the 21 T cell receptor beta chains listed below, sequenced in a study of T cell changes during pregnancy in multiple sclerosis. Libraries were prepared by immunoSEQ multiplex PCR; TCRdb keeps only in-frame clonotypes and omits some of them. Of more than 35,000 clones in the sample, around 90% are singletons; the top ten hold 0.56%. The starting material was CD4+ T cells from peripheral blood mononuclear cells, obtained before pregnancy. These receptors came from a female donor with multiple sclerosis, enrolled in a pregnancy study.

The CDR3 DNA reads as TGCAGTGCTACCTCAGGGGTCGAGCAGTACTTC. Encoded protein: CSATSGVEQYF. The V call is TRBV20-1, the J call TRBJ2-7, with a weak D call TRBD1 (6 bases). The V end was cut by 4 bases, the J end by 6 bases, with 10 bases between. Germline V CDR1 and CDR2: DFQATT, SNEGSKA (reference sequence). CDR3 length equals 11 residues.

V is TRBV7-9 and J is TRBJ2-2, with D possibly being TRBD1 (6 bases). The CDR3 loop spans 14 amino acids. The germline V gene encodes CDR1 SEHNR and CDR2 FQNEAQ (reference sequence). Trimming took off 6 bases at V and 5 bases at J, with 13 bases between the two ends. The CDR3 DNA follows: TGTGCCAGCAGTCTTAACAGGGAAACCGGGGAGCTGTTTTTT. Translation gives CASSLNRETGELFF.

The chain links TRBV5-1 to TRBJ2-6, with TRBD1 matching 9 bases. The V gene's germline CDR1 is SGHRS and CDR2 YFSETQ. V shed 3 bases, J shed 3 bases, and the junction held 4 bases outside the gene matches. This CDR3 spans 16 amino acids. The CDR3 coding sequence is TGCGCCAGCAGCTCGGGACAGGGAGGTGGGGCCAACGTCCTGACTTTC. This codes for CASSSGQGGGANVLTF. The variable domain in full, with the rest retrieved from reference TRBV5-1 and TRBJ2-6, is KAGVTQTPRYLIKTRGQQVTLSCSPISGHRSVSWYQQTPGQGLQFLFEYFSETQRNKGNFPGRFSGRQFSNSRSEMNVSTLELGDSALYLCASSSGQGGGANVLTFGAGSRLTVL.

As concerns this clone: One junction end does not reproduce the germline sequence, and a read error may be involved. This chain joins TRBV2 and TRBJ2-7, with D possibly TRBD2 on 5 matching bases. The CDR3 contains 14 residues. Germline V CDR1 and CDR2: SNHLY, FYNNEI. The CDR3 bases are TGTGCCAGCAGTTCTAGCCCAGATCGCTACGGGCAGTACTTC. Residues: CASSSSPDRYGQYF.

The rearrangement links TRBV5-1 to TRBJ2-2, with 8 bases identical to TRBD1. Trimming at V came to 5 bases and at J to 3 bases, leaving 12 bases not matched to a gene. Per the germline V gene, CDR1 is SGHRS and CDR2 is YFSETQ. This CDR3 spans 17 amino acids. CDR3 nucleotides: TGCGCCAGCAGTCTGGGTAGGGGACAGGCTTACACCGGGGAGCTGTTTTTT. Translation gives CASSLGRGQAYTGELFF.

The rearrangement uses TRBV7-9 and TRBJ2-2; a possible D gene is TRBD1 (6 bases). The V gene lost 4 bases and the J gene lost 3 bases, with 12 bases spanning the gap. Germline loops: CDR1 SEHNR, CDR2 FQNEAQ (reference sequence). The CDR3 runs to 15 residues. CDR3 protein: CASSWFEGDTGELFF. CDR3 bases: TGTGCCAGCAGCTGGTTCGAGGGGGACACCGGGGAGCTGTTTTTT.

This clone was detected only once. The genes are TRBV30 and TRBJ1-1; D is uncertain. This CDR3 has 15 residues. Per the germline V gene, CDR1 is GTSNPN and CDR2 is SVGIG (reference sequence). V shed 4 bases and J shed 3 bases, with 18 bases lying between them. The CDR3 nucleotides are TGTGCCTGGAATGGCCTGGCTGGCGGGGACACTGAAGCTTTCTTT. Translation gives CAWNGLAGGDTEAFF. Combining the CDR3 with reference TRBV30 and TRBJ1-1 gives the whole variable domain SQTIHQWPATLVQPVGSPLSLECTVEGTSNPNLYWYRQAAGRGLQLLFYSVGIGQISSEVPQNLSASRPQDRQFILSSKKLLLSDSGFYLCAWNGLAGGDTEAFFGQGTRLTVV.

The chain employs TRBV7-9 and TRBJ1-1; the D is unclear. This CDR3 spans 14 amino acids. V was clipped by 3 bases and J by 7 bases, with 15 bases between them. Looked up from germline, CDR1 is SEHNR and CDR2 is FQNEAQ (reference sequence). The CDR3 nucleotides read TGTGCCAGCAGCTTCAACCGAAACCCACTTGAAGCTTTCTTT. Protein product: CASSFNRNPLEAFF.

This chain connects TRBV2 to TRBJ2-7; weak D call: TRBD1 (5 bases). V was pared by 6 bases and J by 2 bases, with 11 bases between. Per the germline V gene, CDR1 is SNHLY and CDR2 is FYNNEI. The CDR3 consists of 13 residues. CDR3 residues: CASRRQGTYEQYF. Written as DNA, the CDR3 is TGTGCCAGCAGGCGTCAGGGCACCTACGAGCAGTACTTC.

This chain connects TRBV4-1 to TRBJ1-1; D unclear. Germline CDR1 and CDR2: MGHRA and YSYEKL. Trimming stripped 0 bases from V and 0 bases from J, with 11 bases between. This CDR3 comprises 16 residues. In DNA form, the CDR3 reads TGCGCCAGCAGCCAAGAATCTCACAGCTTGAACACTGAAGCTTTCTTT. This translates into CASSQESHSLNTEAFF.

The V call is TRBV9, the J call TRBJ2-7, with 10 bases lining up with TRBD1. Germline trimming cut 0 bases from V and 3 bases from J; bases unmatched to any gene: 3. The CDR3 totals 15 residues. Germline CDR1 SGDLS, CDR2 YYNGEE. The CDR3 is CASSVAGTGVYEQYF. The CDR3 DNA reads TGTGCCAGCAGCGTAGCAGGGACAGGGGTCTACGAGCAGTACTTC.

This chain connects TRBV28 to TRBJ1-6; D remains ambiguous. The CDR3 consists of 14 residues. Germline CDR1 reads MDHEN; CDR2 reads SYDVKM. The ends were cut back, 3 bases at V and 9 bases at J, with 12 bases in the middle. The CDR3 bases are TGTGCCAGCAGTTTGTGGGCTGGTAGTTCACCCCTCCACTTT. It specifies CASSLWAGSSPLHF.

The rearrangement joins TRBV29-1 to TRBJ1-1; 7 positions match TRBD1. The germline gives CDR1 SQVTM, CDR2 ANQGSEA. The CDR3 totals 11 residues. V shed 3 bases, J shed 8 bases, and the junction held 3 bases outside the gene matches. The DNA of the CDR3 is TGCAGCGTTGATGGAGGGGGCGAAGCTTTCTTT. It is translated as CSVDGGGEAFF.

The chain couples TRBV5-5 to TRBJ1-1; D not resolved. Germline CDR1 reads SGHKS; CDR2 reads YYEKEE (reference sequence). The CDR3 has 14 amino acids. V was clipped by 0 bases and J by 7 bases, with 13 bases between them. The CDR3 bases are TGTGCCAGCAGCTTGGTTGGGCAGAACCTTGAAGCTTTCTTT. It encodes CASSLVGQNLEAFF. Supplemented by reference TRBV5-5 and TRBJ1-1, the full variable domain reads DAGVTQSPTHLIKTRGQQVTLRCSPISGHKSVSWYQQVLGQGPQFIFQYYEKEERGRGNFPDRFSARQFPNYSSELNVNALLLGDSALYLCASSLVGQNLEAFFGQGTRLTVV.

The chain uses TRBV7-2 and TRBJ2-3; no firm D call. This CDR3 is built from 14 residues. Germline V lookup: CDR1 SGHTA, CDR2 FQGNSA. V was trimmed by 1 base and J by 2 bases, leaving 7 bases between them. The CDR3 nucleotides are TGTGCCAGCAGCTTAGTGGCAGACACAGATACGCAGTATTTT. Amino acids: CASSLVADTDTQYF.

This clone has a single count. The DNA for the CDR3 is TGTGCCAGCAGCCCCTCATTCGGACAGGGTAAAAGTGAGCAGTTCTTC. Translation: CASSPSFGQGKSEQFF. The gene calls are TRBV7-2 and TRBJ2-1; TRBD1 matches at 8 bases. Trimming cost V 5 bases and J 9 bases; bases outside gene matches: 15. This CDR3 comprises 16 residues. Germline assignment: CDR1 SGHTA and CDR2 FQGNSA.

V is TRBV4-1 and J is TRBJ1-2; D not certain. Trimming stripped 0 bases from V and 4 bases from J, with 12 bases between. The CDR3 runs 15 residues. The V gene's germline CDR1 is MGHRA and CDR2 YSYEKL. The CDR3 DNA follows: TGCGCCAGCAGCCAAGATCGTCTATGGAGCTATGGCTACACCTTC. This gives the protein CASSQDRLWSYGYTF.

The sample holds one count of this clone. The chain joins TRBV28 to TRBJ1-2; D is perhaps TRBD1 (6 bases). Germline CDR1 and CDR2: MDHEN and SYDVKM. This CDR3 is 13 amino acids long. V was clipped by 3 bases and J by 4 bases, with 9 bases between them. Here the CDR3 DNA reads TGTGCCAGCAGTTTGGAAGGGGGCTATGGCTACACCTTC. Amino acids: CASSLEGGYGYTF.

The chain has TRBV5-6 and TRBJ1-1; the match to TRBD1 covers 7 bases. V shed 2 bases, J shed 2 bases, and the junction held 6 bases outside the gene matches. Germline V gene sequence: CDR1 SGHDT, CDR2 YYEEEE. CDR3 length: 15 amino acids. Written as DNA, the CDR3 is TGTGCCAGCAGCTTCCTAGACAGGGTCAACACTGAAGCTTTCTTT. Translating it yields CASSFLDRVNTEAFF.

This chain uses TRBV28 with TRBJ1-2; 7 bases line up with TRBD1. Germline assignment: CDR1 MDHEN and CDR2 SYDVKM. This CDR3 has 15 amino acids. The J segment lost 3 bases and the V segment lost 1 base, leaving 5 bases of the junction unmatched. CDR3 in DNA: TGTGCCAGCAGTTTATCTGGACAGGAGGACTATGGCTACACCTTC. Encoded protein: CASSLSGQEDYGYTF.

The chain carries TRBV5-6 and TRBJ2-7, with 12 nucleotides matching TRBD2. The CDR3 is 18 residues long. Trimming at V came to 2 bases and at J to 5 bases, leaving 14 bases not matched to a gene. Germline assignment: CDR1 SGHDT and CDR2 YYEEEE. The CDR3 reads CASSFLTSGGLIGHEQYF. Here the CDR3 DNA reads TGTGCCAGCAGCTTCCTGACTAGCGGGGGCCTCATAGGTCACGAGCAGTACTTC. The complete variable domain, with remaining parts taken from reference TRBV5-6 and TRBJ2-7, reads DAGVTQSPTHLIKTRGQQVTLRCSPKSGHDTVSWYQQALGQGPQFIFQYYEEEERQRGNFPDRFSGHQFPNYSSELNVNALLLGDSALYLCASSFLTSGGLIGHEQYFGPGTRLTVT.